This entry lists 21 T cell receptor beta chains sequenced from one sample in a study of post-analysis software for immune sequencing data. Their antigens are not known. TCR beta cDNA libraries had unique molecular identifiers. TCRdb reprocessed the PCR reads via MiXCR and lists one record per CDR3 protein. The sample includes 500,000 to 600,000 distinct CDR3 sequences, around 47% of them seen just once. Study-wide results and limits: The study found TRBV5-6, TRBV5-1 and TRBV20-1 among five TRBV segments more frequent in patients than controls.

The sequencing input was blood. All receptors come from a girl between 5 and 17 years old with multiple sclerosis.

This clonotype has just a few counts. This chain links TRBV27 with TRBJ2-5, with TRBD1 matching over 7 bases. The J call may be faulty, since TRBJ2-7 better matches the DNA end. The CDR3 runs to 14 residues. Germline V gene data show CDR1 as MNHEY and CDR2 as SMNVEV (reference sequence). The DNA of the CDR3 is TGTGCCAGCAGTCTACGACAGGGAATCTACGAGCAGTACTTC. The encoded protein is CASSLRQGIYEQYF.

This clonotype was seen only a few times. V is TRBV5-1 and J is TRBJ2-1, with 8 bases identical to TRBD1. Unmatched junction bases numbered 6, after V lost 2 bases and J lost 8 bases. This CDR3 has 14 amino acids. Germline lookup yields CDR1 SGHRS and CDR2 YFSETQ. The CDR3 spells CASSFKGQGYEQFF. CDR3 sequence (DNA): TGCGCCAGCAGCTTTAAAGGACAGGGATATGAGCAGTTCTTC.

This clonotype turned up a few times. The rearrangement joins TRBV20-1 to TRBJ2-7, with 14 nucleotides matching TRBD2. CDR3 length equals 17 residues. After removal of 0 bases from V and 3 bases from J, the junction contained 7 bases not matched to a gene. The germline V gene encodes CDR1 DFQATT and CDR2 SNEGSKA (reference sequence). CDR3 sequence reads: CSARDMGLAGVLYEQYF. As DNA, the CDR3 is TGCAGTGCTAGAGATATGGGACTAGCGGGAGTTCTCTACGAGCAGTACTTC.

This clonotype showed up just a few times. The rearrangement uses TRBV5-1 and TRBJ2-7, with D possibly being TRBD1 or TRBD2 (5 bases each). The CDR3 has 14 residues. Germline V gives CDR1 SGHRS, CDR2 YFSETQ. Between the trimmed V and J ends, which lost 4 bases and 2 bases, there was a span of 13 bases. The CDR3 spells CASSPRGETYEQYF. The CDR3 DNA is TGCGCCAGCAGCCCGAGAGGGGAGACCTACGAGCAGTACTTC.

In DNA form, the CDR3 reads TGTGCCAGCAGCTCAACTACTGGGGGCGGTCAGCCCCAGCATTTT. Residues: CASSSTTGGGQPQHF. The V call is TRBV7-9, the J call TRBJ1-5; D might be TRBD1 (6 bases). Germline V gene data show CDR1 as SEHNR and CDR2 as FQNEAQ (reference sequence). The CDR3 extends over 15 amino acids. Trimming cost V 4 bases and J 6 bases, with 16 bases left between them.

This rearrangement joins TRBV3-1 to TRBJ2-3; 8 positions match TRBD2. This CDR3 spans 15 amino acids. Germline assignment: CDR1 LGHDT and CDR2 YNNKEL (reference sequence). The junction had 9 bases not matched to a gene; V was cut back by 4 bases and J by 6 bases. CDR3 protein: CASSPLREGRDTQYF. The CDR3 nucleotides read TGTGCCAGCAGCCCCCTCCGGGAGGGCCGCGATACGCAGTATTTT.

V gene TRBV20-1 combines with J gene TRBJ2-7; a weak D match, TRBD1 (6 bases). Between the trimmed V and J ends, which lost 2 bases and 5 bases, there was a span of 13 bases. CDR3 size: 13 residues. Germline assignment: CDR1 DFQATT and CDR2 SNEGSKA (reference sequence). CDR3 residues: CSARSPQGNEQYF. CDR3 DNA sequence: TGCAGTGCTAGATCCCCACAGGGAAACGAGCAGTACTTC.

V usage is TRBV4-1 and J usage is TRBJ2-5; the D call may be TRBD1 or TRBD2 (5 bases each). The ends were cut back, 4 bases at V and 1 base at J, with 13 bases in the middle. The CDR3 covers 15 residues. Germline V lookup: CDR1 MGHRA, CDR2 YSYEKL. The CDR3 bases are TGCGCCAGCAGCCGGACCGGGGCCCCCCAAGAGACCCAGTACTTC. This sequence encodes CASSRTGAPQETQYF.

The chain is built from TRBV7-2 and TRBJ2-5; D gene ambiguous. The CDR3 sequence is 13 residues long. Trimming took 4 bases from V and 1 from J, leaving 7 bases between them. Germline CDR1 and CDR2: SGHTA and FQGNSA. CDR3: CASSSSGQETQYF. The CDR3 nucleotides are TGTGCCAGCAGCTCCTCCGGCCAAGAGACCCAGTACTTC.

As for this clonotype: The germline gene is not matched at one end of the junction; a read error may be the cause. CDR3 in amino acids: CASSGLAGGTGTQYF. In DNA, the CDR3 is TGTGCCAGCAGTGGACTAGCGGGAGGGACAGGTACGCAGTATTTT. V usage is TRBV6-4 and J usage is TRBJ2-3; 14 bases line up with TRBD2. The CDR3 loop spans 15 amino acids. CDR1 and CDR2 from the germline V gene are MRHNA and SNTAGT.

This chain links TRBV5-1 with TRBJ1-5; D is possibly TRBD1 (6 bases). CDR3 size: 13 residues. Trimming shortened V by 0 bases and J by 7 bases, and 8 bases separated the two germline ends. In germline, CDR1 is SGHRS, CDR2 YFSETQ. The CDR3 sequence is CASSLEGTQPQHF. DNA of the CDR3: TGCGCCAGCAGCTTGGAGGGGACACAGCCCCAGCATTTT.

The genes are TRBV12-3 or TRBV12-4 and TRBJ1-1, with 7 bases aligning to TRBD1. The ends lost 5 bases at V and 2 bases at J; junction bases unmatched: 5. CDR3 length equals 14 residues. The CDR3 reads CASSTQGYNTEAFF. The CDR3 DNA follows: TGTGCCAGCAGTACACAGGGGTATAACACTGAAGCTTTCTTT.

This clonotype was detected a few times. The chain uses TRBV27 and TRBJ2-6; 7 bases map to TRBD1. From germline, CDR1 is MNHEY and CDR2 SMNVEV (reference sequence). V trimming: 6 bases; J trimming: 1 base; junction bases outside the gene matches: 3. The CDR3 consists of 15 residues. CDR3 region: CASRTGASGANVLTF. The CDR3 DNA is TGTGCCAGCAGAACAGGGGCGTCTGGGGCCAACGTCCTGACTTTC.

The J gene is TRBJ2-7, the V gene TRBV27; D not resolved. V lost 6 bases and J 0 bases, leaving 9 bases between the germline ends. Germline-derived CDR1 and CDR2 are MNHEY and SMNVEV (reference sequence). The CDR3 runs to 13 residues. The CDR3 is CASSRSDSYEQYF. CDR3 DNA: TGTGCCAGCAGCCGGTCAGACTCCTACGAGCAGTACTTC.

This clonotype was counted a few times. V and J are TRBV28 and TRBJ2-7, with 10 positions matching TRBD1. CDR1 MDHEN and CDR2 SYDVKM come from the germline V gene. CDR3 length: 14 residues. V shed 7 bases, J shed 5 bases, and the junction held 8 bases outside the gene matches. CDR3 sequence (DNA): TGTGCCAGCAATCTGGGACAGGGGAGCCACGAGCAGTACTTC. Translating gives CASNLGQGSHEQYF.

J is TRBJ1-5 and V is TRBV12-3 or TRBV12-4, with TRBD1 identical over 9 bases. After removal of 6 bases from V and 3 bases from J, the junction contained 3 bases not matched to a gene. The CDR3 contains 14 residues. The CDR3 DNA sequence: TGTGCCAGCAGACAGGGGGCTATCAATCAGCCCCAGCATTTT. This sequence encodes CASRQGAINQPQHF.

The table lists this clonotype with a count of one. This rearrangement joins TRBV5-6 to TRBJ1-6; D possibly corresponds to TRBD1 (5 bases). CDR1 and CDR2 from the germline V gene are SGHDT and YYEEEE. V was clipped by 3 bases and J by 4 bases, with 20 bases between them. This CDR3 region has 18 residues. The CDR3, as DNA: TGTGCCAGCAGCTACACCTCAGGGACGGAGAGATATAATTCACCCCTCCACTTT. This sequence encodes CASSYTSGTERYNSPLHF.

The rearrangement uses TRBV4-2 and TRBJ2-7; perhaps TRBD2 as D (6 bases). Trimming removed 3 bases at V and 2 bases at J, with 20 bases between. The CDR3 runs 17 residues. In germline, CDR1 is LGHNA, CDR2 YNFKEQ. CDR3 DNA: TGTGCCAGCAGCCACCTGTGGGTTATAGCGGAAGCCTACGAGCAGTACTTC. It codes for CASSHLWVIAEAYEQYF.

This chain links TRBV3-1 with TRBJ2-7; TRBD1 might be the D (6 bases). The CDR3 has 14 residues. V was trimmed by 5 bases and J by 7 bases, leaving 18 bases between them. CDR1 and CDR2 (germline): LGHDT, YNNKEL (reference sequence). The chain's CDR3 is CASSSSWGTGEQYF. The CDR3 DNA sequence: TGTGCCAGCAGCTCGTCATGGGGTACAGGGGAGCAGTACTTC.

The V gene is TRBV7-2, the J gene TRBJ1-5, with TRBD1 as a possible D gene (5 bases). Trimming took 1 base from V and 11 from J, leaving 18 bases between them. CDR3 length: 15 amino acids. Per the germline V gene, CDR1 is SGHTA and CDR2 is FQGNSA. CDR3 coding DNA: TGTGCCAGCAGCTTAGGGCCAGGGACGGGGGAGACCCAGCATTTT. This translates into CASSLGPGTGETQHF.

This chain connects TRBV6-4 to TRBJ2-1; unclear D gene. V was trimmed by 6 bases and J by 6 bases, leaving 15 bases between them. Germline assignment: CDR1 MRHNA and CDR2 SNTAGT. The CDR3 is 14 amino acids. Here the CDR3 reads CASSYSFDGNEQFF. CDR3 bases: TGTGCCAGCAGCTACTCATTCGACGGCAATGAGCAGTTCTTC.